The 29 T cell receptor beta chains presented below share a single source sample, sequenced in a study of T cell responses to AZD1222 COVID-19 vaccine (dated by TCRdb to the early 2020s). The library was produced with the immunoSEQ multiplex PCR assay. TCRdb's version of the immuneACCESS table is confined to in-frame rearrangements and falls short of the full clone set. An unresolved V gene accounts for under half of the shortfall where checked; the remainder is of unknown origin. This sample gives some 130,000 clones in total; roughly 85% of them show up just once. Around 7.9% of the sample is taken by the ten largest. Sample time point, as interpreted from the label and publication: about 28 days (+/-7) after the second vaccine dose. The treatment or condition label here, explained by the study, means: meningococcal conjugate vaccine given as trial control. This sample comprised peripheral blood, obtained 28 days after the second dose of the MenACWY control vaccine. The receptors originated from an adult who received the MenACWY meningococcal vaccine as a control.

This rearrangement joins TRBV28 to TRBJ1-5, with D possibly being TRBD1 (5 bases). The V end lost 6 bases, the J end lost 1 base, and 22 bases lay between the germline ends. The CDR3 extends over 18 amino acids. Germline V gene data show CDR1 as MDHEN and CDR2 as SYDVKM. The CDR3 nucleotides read TGTGCCAGCAGCAATCTTTGGGGCAGAGTGGTAAGCAATCAGCCCCAGCATTTT. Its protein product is CASSNLWGRVVSNQPQHF.

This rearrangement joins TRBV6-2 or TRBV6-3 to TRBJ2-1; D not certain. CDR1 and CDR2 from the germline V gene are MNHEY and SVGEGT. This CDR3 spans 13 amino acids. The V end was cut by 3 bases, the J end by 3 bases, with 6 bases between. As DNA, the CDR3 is TGTGCCAGCAGTTATGGAATCTACAATGAGCAGTTCTTC. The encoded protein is CASSYGIYNEQFF.

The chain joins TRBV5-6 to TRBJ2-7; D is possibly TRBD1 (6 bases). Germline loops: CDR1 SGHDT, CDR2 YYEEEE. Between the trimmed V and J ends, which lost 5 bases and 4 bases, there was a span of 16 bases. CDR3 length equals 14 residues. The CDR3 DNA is TGTGCCAGCAGGGCTTGGCTACAGGGATACGAGCAGTACTTC. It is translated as CASRAWLQGYEQYF.

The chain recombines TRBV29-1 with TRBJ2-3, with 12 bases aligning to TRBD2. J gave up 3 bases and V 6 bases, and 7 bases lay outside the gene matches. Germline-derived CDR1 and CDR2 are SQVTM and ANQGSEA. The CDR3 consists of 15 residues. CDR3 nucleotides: TGCAGCGTGACTCAGACTAGCGGGAGAACAGATACGCAGTATTTT. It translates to CSVTQTSGRTDTQYF.

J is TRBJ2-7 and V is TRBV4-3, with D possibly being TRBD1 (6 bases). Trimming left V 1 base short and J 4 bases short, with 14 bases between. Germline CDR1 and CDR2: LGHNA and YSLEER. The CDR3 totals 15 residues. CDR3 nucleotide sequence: TGCGCCAGCAGCCAAGGATTGAACAGGGAATACGAGCAGTACTTC. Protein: CASSQGLNREYEQYF.

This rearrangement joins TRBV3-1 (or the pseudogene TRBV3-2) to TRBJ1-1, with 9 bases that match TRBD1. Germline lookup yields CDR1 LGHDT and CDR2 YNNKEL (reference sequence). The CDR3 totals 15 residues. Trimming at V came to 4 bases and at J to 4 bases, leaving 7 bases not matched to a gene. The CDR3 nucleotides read TGTGCCAGCAGCCCTCACAGGGGGCCCCGCACTGAAGCTTTCTTT. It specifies CASSPHRGPRTEAFF.

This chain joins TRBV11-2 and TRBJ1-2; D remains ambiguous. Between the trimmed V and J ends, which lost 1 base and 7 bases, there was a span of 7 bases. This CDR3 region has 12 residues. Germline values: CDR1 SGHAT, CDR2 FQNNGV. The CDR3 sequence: CASSLVGFGYTF. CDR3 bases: TGTGCCAGCAGCTTAGTCGGGTTTGGCTACACCTTC. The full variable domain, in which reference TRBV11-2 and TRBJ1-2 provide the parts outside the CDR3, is EAGVAQSPRYKIIEKRQSVAFWCNPISGHATLYWYQQILGQGPKLLIQFQNNGVVDDSQLPKDRFSAERLKGVDSTLKIQPAKLEDSAVYLCASSLVGFGYTFGSGTRLTVV.

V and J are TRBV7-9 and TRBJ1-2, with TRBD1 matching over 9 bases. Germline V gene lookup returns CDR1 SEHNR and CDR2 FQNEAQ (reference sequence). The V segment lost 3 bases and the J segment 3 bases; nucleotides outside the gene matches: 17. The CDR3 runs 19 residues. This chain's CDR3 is CASSLTSRQGGHLYYGYTF. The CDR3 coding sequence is TGTGCCAGCAGCTTGACTTCAAGACAGGGGGGCCATCTTTACTATGGCTACACCTTC.

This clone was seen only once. CDR3 in DNA: TGTGCCACCGCCCGGGGGCTTTGGGGCACAGATACGCAGTATTTT. Translation gives CATARGLWGTDTQYF. This chain joins TRBV18 and TRBJ2-3; D possibly matches TRBD1 or TRBD2 (6 bases each). V lost 10 bases and J 1 base, leaving 18 bases between the germline ends. Germline V CDR1 and CDR2: KGHSH, LQKENI. This CDR3 is built from 15 residues. Full variable domain (outside the CDR3, taken from reference TRBV18 and TRBJ2-3): NAGVMQNPRHLVRRRGQEARLRCSPMKGHSHVYWYRQLPEEGLKFMVYLQKENIIDESGMPKERFSAEFPKEGPSILRIQQVVRGDSAAYFCATARGLWGTDTQYFGPGTRLTVL.

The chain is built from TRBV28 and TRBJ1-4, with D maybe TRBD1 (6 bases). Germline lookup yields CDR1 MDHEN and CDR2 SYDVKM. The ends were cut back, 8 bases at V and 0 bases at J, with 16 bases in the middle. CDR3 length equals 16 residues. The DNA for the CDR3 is TGTGCCAGCGCTTCGGGGGCGACTGCAACTAATGAAAAACTGTTTTTT. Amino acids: CASASGATATNEKLFF.

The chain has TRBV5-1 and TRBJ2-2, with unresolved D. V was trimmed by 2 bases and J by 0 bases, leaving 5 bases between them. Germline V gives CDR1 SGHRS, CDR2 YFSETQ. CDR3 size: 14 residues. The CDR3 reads CASSLRPNTGELFF. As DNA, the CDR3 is TGCGCCAGCAGCTTAAGGCCGAACACCGGGGAGCTGTTTTTT.

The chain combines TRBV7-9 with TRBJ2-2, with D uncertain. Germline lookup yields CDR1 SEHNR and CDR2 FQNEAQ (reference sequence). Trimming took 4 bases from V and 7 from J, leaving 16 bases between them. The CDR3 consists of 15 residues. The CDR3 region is CASSSANLGVGELFF. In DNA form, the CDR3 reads TGTGCCAGCAGCTCCGCCAATCTCGGCGTCGGGGAGCTGTTTTTT.

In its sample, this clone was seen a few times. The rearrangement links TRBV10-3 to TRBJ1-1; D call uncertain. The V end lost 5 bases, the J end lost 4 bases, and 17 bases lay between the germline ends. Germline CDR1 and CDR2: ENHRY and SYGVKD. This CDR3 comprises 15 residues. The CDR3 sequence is CAISSDGTGATEAFF. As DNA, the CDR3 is TGTGCCATCAGTTCAGACGGAACGGGAGCCACTGAAGCTTTCTTT.

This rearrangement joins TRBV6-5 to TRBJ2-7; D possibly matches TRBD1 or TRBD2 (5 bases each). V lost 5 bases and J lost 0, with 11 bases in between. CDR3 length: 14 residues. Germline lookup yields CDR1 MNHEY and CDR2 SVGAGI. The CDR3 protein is CASSTGPPSYEQYV. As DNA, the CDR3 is TGTGCCAGCAGTACGGGACCTCCCTCCTACGAGCAGTACGTC.

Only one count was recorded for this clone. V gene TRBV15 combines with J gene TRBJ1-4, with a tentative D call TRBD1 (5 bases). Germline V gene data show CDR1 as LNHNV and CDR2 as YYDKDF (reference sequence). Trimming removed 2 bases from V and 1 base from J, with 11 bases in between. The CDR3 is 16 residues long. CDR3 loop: CATSRSGFLTNEKLFF. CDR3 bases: TGTGCCACCAGCAGATCAGGGTTTTTAACTAATGAAAAACTGTTTTTT.

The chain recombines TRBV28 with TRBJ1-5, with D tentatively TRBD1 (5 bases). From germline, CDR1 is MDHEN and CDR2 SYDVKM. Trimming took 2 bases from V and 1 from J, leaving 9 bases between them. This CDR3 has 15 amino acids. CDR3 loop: CASSLGGISNQPQHF. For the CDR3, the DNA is TGTGCCAGCAGTTTAGGGGGGATCAGCAATCAGCCCCAGCATTTT.

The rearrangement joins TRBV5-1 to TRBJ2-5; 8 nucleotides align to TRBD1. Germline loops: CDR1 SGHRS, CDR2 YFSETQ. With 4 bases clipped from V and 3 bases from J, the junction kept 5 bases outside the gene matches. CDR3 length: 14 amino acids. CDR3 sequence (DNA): TGCGCCAGCAGCCCGGGGGACAGGAAAGAGACCCAGTACTTC. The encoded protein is CASSPGDRKETQYF.

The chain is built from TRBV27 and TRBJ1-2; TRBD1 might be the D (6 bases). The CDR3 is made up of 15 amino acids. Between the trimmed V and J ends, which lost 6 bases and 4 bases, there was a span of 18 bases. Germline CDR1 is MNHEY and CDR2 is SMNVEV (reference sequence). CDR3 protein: CASRAGGGVGYGYTF. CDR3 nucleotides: TGTGCCAGCAGAGCCGGGGGCGGGGTTGGCTATGGCTACACCTTC.

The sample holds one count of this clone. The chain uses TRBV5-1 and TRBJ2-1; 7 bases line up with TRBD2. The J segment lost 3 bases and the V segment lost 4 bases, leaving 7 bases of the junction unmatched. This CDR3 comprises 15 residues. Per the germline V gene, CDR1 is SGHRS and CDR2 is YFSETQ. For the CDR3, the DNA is TGCGCCAGCAGCCCTGCAACTAGCGTCTACAATGAGCAGTTCTTC. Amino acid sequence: CASSPATSVYNEQFF.

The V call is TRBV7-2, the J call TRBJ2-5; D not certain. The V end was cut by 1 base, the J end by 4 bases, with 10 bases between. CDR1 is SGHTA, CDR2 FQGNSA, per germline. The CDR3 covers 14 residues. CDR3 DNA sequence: TGTGCCAGCAGCTTAGGATTAATCGGAGAGACCCAGTACTTC. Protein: CASSLGLIGETQYF.

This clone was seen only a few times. This CDR3 is CASSPWGGHEKLFF. The CDR3 nucleotides are TGTGCCAGCAGCCCTTGGGGGGGGCATGAAAAACTGTTTTTT. V usage is TRBV7-2 and J usage is TRBJ1-4; D possibly corresponds to TRBD1 (6 bases). This CDR3 spans 14 amino acids. The germline gives CDR1 SGHTA, CDR2 FQGNSA. Trimming removed 5 bases from V and 6 bases from J, with 13 bases in between.

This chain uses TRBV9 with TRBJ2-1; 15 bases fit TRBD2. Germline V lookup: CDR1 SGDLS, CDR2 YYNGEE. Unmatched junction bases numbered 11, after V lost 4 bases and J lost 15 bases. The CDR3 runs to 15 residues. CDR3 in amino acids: CASSPRTSGGAQPFF. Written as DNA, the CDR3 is TGTGCCAGCAGCCCGCGGACTAGCGGGGGGGCCCAACCGTTCTTC.

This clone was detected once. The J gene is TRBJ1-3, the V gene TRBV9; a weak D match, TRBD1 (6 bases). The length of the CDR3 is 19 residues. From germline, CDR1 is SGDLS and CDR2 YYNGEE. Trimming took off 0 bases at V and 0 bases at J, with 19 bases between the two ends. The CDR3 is CASSVAQGHSVGSGNTIYF. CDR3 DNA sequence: TGTGCCAGCAGCGTAGCACAGGGCCATTCCGTCGGCTCTGGAAACACCATATATTTT.

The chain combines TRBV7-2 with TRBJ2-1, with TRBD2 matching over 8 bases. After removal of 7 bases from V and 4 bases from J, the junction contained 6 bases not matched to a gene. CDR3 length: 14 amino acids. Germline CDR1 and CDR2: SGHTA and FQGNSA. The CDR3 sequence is CASTREGGYNEQFF. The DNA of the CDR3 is TGTGCCAGCACCCGGGAGGGAGGTTACAATGAGCAGTTCTTC.

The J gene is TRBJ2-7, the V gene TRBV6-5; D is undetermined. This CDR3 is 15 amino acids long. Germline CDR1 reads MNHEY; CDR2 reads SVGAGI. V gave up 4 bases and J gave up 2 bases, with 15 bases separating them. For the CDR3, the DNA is TGTGCCAGCAGTTCCATCCAGGACGGTACCTACGAGCAGTACGTC. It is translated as CASSSIQDGTYEQYV.

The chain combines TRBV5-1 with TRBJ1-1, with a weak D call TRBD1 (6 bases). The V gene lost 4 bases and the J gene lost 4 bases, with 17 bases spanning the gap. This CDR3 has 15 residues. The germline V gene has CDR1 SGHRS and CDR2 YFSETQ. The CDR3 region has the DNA TGCGCCAGCAGCCTTCTCTCCGGGGGCTTCACTGAAGCTTTCTTT. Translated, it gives CASSLLSGGFTEAFF.

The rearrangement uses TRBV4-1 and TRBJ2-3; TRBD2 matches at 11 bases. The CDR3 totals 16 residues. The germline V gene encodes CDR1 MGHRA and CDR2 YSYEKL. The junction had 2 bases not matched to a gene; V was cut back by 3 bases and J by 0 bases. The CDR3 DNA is TGCGCCAGCAGCCACCGGACTAGCGGGAGCACAGATACGCAGTATTTT. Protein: CASSHRTSGSTDTQYF.

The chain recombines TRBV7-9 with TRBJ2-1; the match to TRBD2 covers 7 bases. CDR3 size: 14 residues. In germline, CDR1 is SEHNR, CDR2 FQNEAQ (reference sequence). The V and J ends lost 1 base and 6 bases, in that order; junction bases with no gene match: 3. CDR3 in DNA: TGTGCCAGCAGCTTAGAGGCTAGCGGCAATGAGCAGTTCTTC. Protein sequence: CASSLEASGNEQFF.

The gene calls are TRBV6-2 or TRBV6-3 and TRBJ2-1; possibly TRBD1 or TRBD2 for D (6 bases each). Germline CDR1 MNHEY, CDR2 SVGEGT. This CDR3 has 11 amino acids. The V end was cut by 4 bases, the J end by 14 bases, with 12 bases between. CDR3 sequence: CASSSPRGEFF. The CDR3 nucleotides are TGTGCCAGCAGTTCCCCGAGGGGGGAGTTCTTC.